These T cell receptor beta chains were read from a single sample in a study of T cell responses to AZD1222 COVID-19 vaccine. Data came from immunoSEQ multiplex PCR; TCRdb stores just in-frame clones and leaves some out. The sample lists 90,000 to 100,000 clones, around nine tenths occurring once. This specimen consisted of peripheral blood, obtained 28 days after the second AZD1222 dose. Source of these receptors: an adult who received the AZD1222 COVID-19 vaccine. Each CDR3 is given with its conserved first and last residue. Each record gives: V gene, clone size, J gene, D gene, CDR3 protein, CDR3 DNA. A D gene is named only where the DNA matches it firmly. Clone size, where shown, is once, few, many, or a class for clones that have expanded.

TRBV19	NA	TRBJ1-2	NA	CASSIYDDSSYYGYTF	TGTGCCAGTAGTATTTATGACGACAGCTCGTACTATGGCTACACCTTC
TRBV4-1	NA	TRBJ2-2	TRBD2	CASSRTFSGRGGELFF	TGCGCCAGCAGCCGAACATTTAGCGGGAGGGGCGGGGAGCTGTTTTTT
TRBV5-1	NA	TRBJ1-6	NA	CASRDASGDSPLHF	TGCGCCAGCAGAGATGCCTCAGGGGACTCACCCCTCCACTTT
TRBV30	NA	TRBJ1-3	NA	CAWSVGHSGNTIYF	TGTGCCTGGAGTGTGGGTCATAGTGGAAACACCATATATTTT
TRBV7-9	NA	TRBJ1-4	NA	CASSPRAKNEKLFF	TGTGCCAGCAGCCCGAGGGCTAAGAATGAAAAACTGTTTTTT
TRBV7-2	once	TRBJ1-6	TRBD1	CASSSFGTGQSPLHF	TGTGCCAGCAGCTCCTTCGGGACAGGACAATCACCCCTCCACTTT
TRBV5-1	NA	TRBJ2-5	TRBD2	CASSFSLAGYQETQYF	TGCGCCAGCAGCTTTTCACTAGCGGGCTACCAAGAGACCCAGTACTTC
TRBV15	NA	TRBJ1-2	TRBD1	CATSRGQEGHGYTF	TGTGCCACCAGCCGAGGACAGGAGGGTCATGGCTACACCTTC
TRBV6-1	NA	TRBJ1-2	NA	CASSDWRGTHYYGYTF	TGTGCCAGCAGTGACTGGAGGGGGACACACTACTATGGCTACACCTTC
TRBV30	once	TRBJ1-1	NA	CACERNTEAFF	TGTGCCTGTGAGCGGAACACTGAAGCTTTCTTT
TRBV7-9	NA	TRBJ2-7	TRBD2	CASRAGTSFSEQYF	TGTGCCAGCAGAGCCGGGACTAGCTTTTCCGAGCAGTACTTC
TRBV10-1	once	TRBJ2-1	TRBD2	CASSGTSGSSYNEQFF	TGCGCCAGCAGTGGGACTAGCGGGAGCTCCTACAATGAGCAGTTCTTC
TRBV5-6	NA	TRBJ1-1	NA	CASSSLERDTEAFF	TGTGCCAGCAGCTCCTTGGAAAGGGACACTGAAGCTTTCTTT
TRBV4-1	NA	TRBJ2-7	TRBD1	CASSQDLGGTGSYEQYF	TGCGCCAGCAGCCAAGATCTGGGCGGGACAGGCTCCTACGAGCAGTACTTC
TRBV7-2	NA	TRBJ2-1	TRBD2	CASSPGLAGGRSSYNEQFF	TGTGCCAGCAGCCCGGGACTAGCGGGAGGCCGGAGCTCCTACAATGAGCAGTTCTTC
TRBV7-9	few	TRBJ1-3	NA	CASSLSGRGQSARGNTIYF	TGTGCCAGCAGCTTATCCGGTCGGGGCCAAAGCGCGAGGGGAAACACCATATATTTT
TRBV7-9	NA	TRBJ1-2	NA	CASSLGLETSGYTF	TGTGCCAGCAGCTTAGGCTTAGAGACCTCCGGCTACACCTTC
TRBV6-5	NA	TRBJ2-7	TRBD1	CASSPRTGIYEQYF	TGTGCCAGCAGTCCCCGGACAGGGATCTACGAGCAGTACTTC
TRBV30	NA	TRBJ2-7	NA	CAWREGPGAYEQYF	TGTGCCTGGAGGGAGGGCCCAGGGGCCTACGAGCAGTACTTC
TRBV19	NA	TRBJ1-5	NA	CASSGLGGNQPQHF	TGTGCCAGTAGTGGTTTAGGAGGGAATCAGCCCCAGCATTTT
TRBV12-3/TRBV12-4	few	TRBJ2-3	NA	CASSLEGTDTQYF	TGTGCCAGCAGTTTAGAGGGCACAGATACGCAGTATTTT
TRBV10-1	NA	TRBJ2-1	NA	CASSTGSGENEQFF	TGCGCCAGCAGTACAGGGTCGGGCGAGAATGAGCAGTTCTTC
TRBV27	NA	TRBJ1-1	NA	CASSLAAHTEAFF	TGTGCCAGCAGTTTGGCCGCTCACACTGAAGCTTTCTTT
TRBV19	NA	TRBJ1-4	TRBD1	CATNRGQGNEKLFF	TGTGCCACTAACAGGGGGCAGGGAAATGAAAAACTGTTTTTT